Reported below is one T cell receptor (beta chain). Its target is not known. TCRdb ran MiXCR on the multiplex PCR reads and lists one entry per CDR3 protein. The sample lists more than 250,000 distinct CDR3 sequences; about 30% were seen once. Samples came from axillary lymph nodes draining the breast cancer. The data belong to a study of breast tumors, draining lymph nodes, adjacent tissues. Regarding the study as a whole: Tumor repertoires ranked between lymph nodes and nontumor tissue in diversity, with V and J gene preferences. Findings are consistent with lymph node origin and intratumoral expansion of most tumor T cells. That most tumor T cells come from lymph nodes remained unproven. Compared with basal-like, luminal-like tumors shared significantly more repertoire with nontumor tissue.

CDR1 is SGHTS and CDR2 is YDEGEE in the germline V gene. This CDR3 is built from 15 residues. V shed 0 bases and J 0 bases; nucleotides not matched to a gene: 2. This sequence originates from a female donor with breast cancer. Some clones in this sample may be carry-over from other donors' samples. The sequenced sample was axillary lymph node tissue. This chain links TRBV5-8 with TRBJ1-1; TRBD1 matches at 7 bases. The CDR3 DNA reads as TGTGCCAGCAGCTTGGAGGGGGCGGTGAACACTGAAGCTTTCTTT. It encodes CASSLEGAVNTEAFF. The full variable domain, completed using reference TRBV5-8 and TRBJ1-1, is EAGVTQSPTHLIKTRGQQATLRCSPISGHTSVYWYQQALGLGLQFLLWYDEGEERNRGNFPPRFSGRQFPNYSSELNVNALELEDSALYLCASSLEGAVNTEAFFGQGTRLTVV.